This T cell receptor beta chain emerged from a study of T cells in localized non-small cell lung cancer. V shed 2 bases and J shed 6 bases, with 12 bases lying between them. CDR1 and CDR2 from the germline V gene are LGHNA and YSLEER. CDR3 size: 14 residues. Only in-frame clones appear in the TCRdb table, and some are missing; sequencing was by immunoSEQ multiplex PCR. The data contain 75,000 to 85,000 clones, 70% to 90% of them singletons. Remarks on this clone: What it recognizes is unknown.

Broader study findings: Because only a single region of the tumor was sequenced, heterogeneity remains possible. Uninvolved adjacent lung had more T cell clonality than any other tissue, topping tumor.

The TCR originated in a female donor older than 55 with stage I lung adenocarcinoma. The sequenced sample was peripheral blood, obtained before any cancer treatment. The V and J genes are TRBV4-3 and TRBJ2-3, with D uncertain. The CDR3, as DNA: TGCGCCAGCAGCCAAAGCCCCACAGCCGATACGCAGTATTTT. As protein: CASSQSPTADTQYF.